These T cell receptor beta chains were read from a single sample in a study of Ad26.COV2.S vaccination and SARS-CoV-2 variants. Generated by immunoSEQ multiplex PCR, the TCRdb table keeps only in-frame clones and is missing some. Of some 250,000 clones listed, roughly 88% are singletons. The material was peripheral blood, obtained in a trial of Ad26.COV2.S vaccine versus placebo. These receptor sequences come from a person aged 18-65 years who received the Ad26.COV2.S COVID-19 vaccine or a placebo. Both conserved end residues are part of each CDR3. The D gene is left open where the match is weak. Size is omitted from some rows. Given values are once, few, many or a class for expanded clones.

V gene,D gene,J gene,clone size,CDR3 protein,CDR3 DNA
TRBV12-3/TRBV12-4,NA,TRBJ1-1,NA,CASSFEVQAFF,TGTGCCAGCAGTTTTGAGGTGCAAGCTTTCTTT
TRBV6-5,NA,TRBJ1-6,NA,CASSSEPQGLNSPLHF,TGTGCCAGCAGTTCCGAACCACAGGGCCTAAATTCACCCCTCCACTTT
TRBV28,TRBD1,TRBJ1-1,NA,CASSEGAHAFF,TGTGCCAGCAGCGAGGGGGCGCATGCTTTCTTT
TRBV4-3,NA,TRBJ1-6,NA,CASSRDRDGNSPLHF,TGCGCCAGCAGCCGGGACCGGGACGGTAATTCACCCCTCCACTTT
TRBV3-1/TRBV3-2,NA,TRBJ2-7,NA,CASSQGIGNEQYF,TGTGCCAGCAGCCAAGGAATAGGGAACGAGCAGTACTTC
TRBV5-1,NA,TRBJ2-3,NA,CASSLLLGLQDTQYF,TGCGCCAGCAGCTTATTGCTAGGGCTTCAGGATACGCAGTATTTT
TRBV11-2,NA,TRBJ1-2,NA,CASSLGPGDGYTF,TGTGCCAGCAGCTTAGGGCCAGGGGACGGCTACACCTTC
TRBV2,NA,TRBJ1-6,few,CASSPTVYIVPLHF,TGTGCCAGCAGTCCGACGGTGTATATTGTACCCCTCCACTTT
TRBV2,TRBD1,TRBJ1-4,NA,CASRDRGLDEKLFF,TGTGCCAGCCGGGACAGGGGGCTGGATGAAAAACTGTTTTTT
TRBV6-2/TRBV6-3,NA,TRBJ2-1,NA,CASSYSSGSSSYNEQFF,TGTGCCAGCAGTTACTCGAGTGGCAGTAGCTCCTACAATGAGCAGTTCTTC
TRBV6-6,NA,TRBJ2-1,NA,CASSYLGLPPYNEQFF,TGTGCCAGCAGTTACTTGGGACTTCCCCCCTACAATGAGCAGTTCTTC
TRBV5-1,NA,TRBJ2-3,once,CASSSLVGDTQYF,TGCGCCAGCAGCTCCCTTGTTGGAGATACGCAGTATTTT
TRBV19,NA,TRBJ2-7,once,CASSPGGTAYEQYF,TGTGCCAGTAGTCCAGGGGGGACGGCCTACGAGCAGTACTTC
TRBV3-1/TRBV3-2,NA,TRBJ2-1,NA,CASSLIHEQFF,TGTGCCAGCAGCCTCATCCATGAGCAGTTCTTC
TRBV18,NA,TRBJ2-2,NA,CASSPQLQGVNTGELFF,TGTGCCAGCTCACCTCAGCTACAGGGCGTGAACACCGGGGAGCTGTTTTTT
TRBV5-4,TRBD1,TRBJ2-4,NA,CASSSNPGTGNENIQYF,TGTGCCAGCAGCTCCAACCCTGGGACAGGGAATGAAAACATTCAGTACTTC
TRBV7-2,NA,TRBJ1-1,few,CASSLAGLNTEAFF,TGTGCCAGCAGCTTAGCGGGGTTGAACACTGAAGCTTTCTTT
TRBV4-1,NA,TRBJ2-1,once,CASSQPPSGLYNEQFF,TGCGCCAGCAGCCAACCCCCCAGCGGATTATACAATGAGCAGTTCTTC
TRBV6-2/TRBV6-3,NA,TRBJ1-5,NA,CASSKGAAGQPQHF,TGTGCCAGCAGTAAGGGTGCCGCAGGGCAGCCCCAGCATTTT
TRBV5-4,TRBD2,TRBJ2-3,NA,CASSSSGLASTDTQYF,TGTGCCAGCAGCTCCTCGGGACTAGCGAGCACAGATACGCAGTATTTT
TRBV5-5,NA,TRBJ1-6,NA,CASSPGLPGTNSPLHF,TGTGCCAGCAGCCCCGGACTCCCGGGGACTAATTCACCCCTCCACTTT
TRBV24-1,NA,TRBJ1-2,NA,CATSDRKDFYGYTF,TGTGCCACCAGTGATAGGAAGGACTTCTATGGCTACACCTTC
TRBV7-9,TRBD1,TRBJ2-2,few,CASSTTAWGQGAHVITGELFF,TGTGCCAGCAGCACTACAGCTTGGGGACAGGGGGCGCATGTTATCACCGGGGAGCTGTTTTTT
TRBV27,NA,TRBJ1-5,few,CASSSQASNQPQHF,TGTGCCAGCAGCTCCCAGGCTAGCAATCAGCCCCAGCATTTT
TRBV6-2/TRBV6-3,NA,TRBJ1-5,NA,CASSPGSNQPQHF,TGTGCCAGCAGCCCTGGCTCCAATCAGCCCCAGCATTTT
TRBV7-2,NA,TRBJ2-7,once,CASSLEGFNEQYF,TGTGCCAGCAGCTTAGAGGGCTTCAACGAGCAGTACTTC
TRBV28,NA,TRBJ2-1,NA,CASSPTGVWGNSYNEQFF,TGTGCCAGCAGTCCGACCGGAGTATGGGGGAACTCCTACAATGAGCAGTTCTTC